Each of the 25 T cell receptor beta chains below was sequenced from the same sample in a study of T cells in Graves' hyperthyroidism and ophthalmopathy. The investigators amplified TCR beta CDR3 regions from RNA transcripts. When the TCR CDR3 underwent first-round RT-PCR, the HTBI primer set was used. Using its own MiXCR run on the multiplex PCR reads, TCRdb lists one record per CDR3 protein. The table shows some 690,000 distinct CDR3 sequences, with 17% occurring only once. The sample taken for sequencing was blood. The receptors derive from a man aged 45 to 65 with Graves' hyperthyroidism.

The table lists this clonotype with many counts. J is TRBJ1-2 and V is TRBV4-1; D is perhaps TRBD1 (6 bases). Germline CDR1 and CDR2: MGHRA and YSYEKL. The V end lost 1 base, the J end lost 2 bases, and 20 bases lay between the germline ends. There are 18 residues in the CDR3. CDR3 nucleotide sequence: TGCGCCAGCAGCCAAGTAATCGGGGGCGTCACAGAAAACTATGGCTACACCTTC. It encodes CASSQVIGGVTENYGYTF.

This clonotype has at least ten counts. J is TRBJ2-7 and V is TRBV6-1, with D perhaps matching TRBD1 (5 bases). The CDR3 consists of 14 residues. With 2 bases removed from V and 6 bases from J, the gap between germline ends came to 14 bases. Germline loops: CDR1 MNHNS, CDR2 SASEGT. The CDR3, as DNA: TGTGCCAGCAGTGAACCAGGGTTTCAAGGCGAGCAGTACTTC. Its translation is CASSEPGFQGEQYF.

The chain uses TRBV5-4 and TRBJ1-1, with 11 bases matching TRBD1. The CDR3 has 15 residues. Germline assignment: CDR1 SGHNT and CDR2 YYREEE (reference sequence). Trimming cost V 4 bases and J 4 bases; bases outside gene matches: 6. Here the CDR3 DNA reads TGTGCCAGCAGCCCCCGGGACAGGGGGTTCACTGAAGCTTTCTTT. This gives the protein CASSPRDRGFTEAFF.

This clonotype was detected only a few times. V is TRBV19 and J is TRBJ2-2, with 10 bases identical to TRBD1. Trimming took 3 bases from V and 5 from J; bases not matched to a gene: 3. Germline-derived CDR1 and CDR2 are LNHDA and SQIVND (reference sequence). The CDR3 is 15 amino acids. CDR3 in amino acids: CASSMGTGVTGELFF. CDR3 nucleotide sequence: TGTGCCAGTAGTATGGGGACAGGGGTGACCGGGGAGCTGTTTTTT. The full variable domain, with the rest looked up from reference TRBV19 and TRBJ2-2, is DGGITQSPKYLFRKEGQNVTLSCEQNLNHDAMYWYRQDPGQGLRLIYYSQIVNDFQKGDIAEGYSVSREKKESFPLTVTSAQKNPTAFYLCASSMGTGVTGELFFGEGSRLTVL.

The gene calls are TRBV4-3 and TRBJ1-5; TRBD1 is a possible D gene (5 bases). V was trimmed by 4 bases and J by 5 bases, leaving 9 bases between them. Germline V gene lookup returns CDR1 LGHNA and CDR2 YSLEER. The CDR3 consists of 13 residues. This CDR3 is CASSRGLYQPQHF. Written as DNA, the CDR3 is TGCGCCAGCAGCCGGGGCCTATATCAGCCCCAGCATTTT.

J is TRBJ1-2 and V is TRBV4-1, with 7 bases lining up with TRBD1. Losses at the gene ends were 5 bases for V and 7 bases for J; bases not matched to a gene: 10. CDR3 size: 14 residues. Germline V gene data show CDR1 as MGHRA and CDR2 as YSYEKL. The CDR3 coding sequence is TGCGCCAGCAGCGTTAGGGACAGTAGAGTTGGCTACACCTTC. Amino acid sequence: CASSVRDSRVGYTF.

This clonotype was recorded many times. DNA of the CDR3: TGTGCCAGCCGGGACAGCAATCAGCCCCAGCATTTT. It encodes CASRDSNQPQHF. The V and J genes are TRBV28 and TRBJ1-5, with D possibly TRBD1 on 5 matching bases. The germline V gene has CDR1 MDHEN and CDR2 SYDVKM. CDR3 size: 12 residues. V lost 8 bases and J lost 1, with 6 bases in between.

In its sample, this clonotype was seen a few times. The V call is TRBV6-5, the J call TRBJ2-1; D unresolved. Germline CDR1 reads MNHEY; CDR2 reads SVGAGI. The length of the CDR3 is 15 residues. V shed 0 bases and J shed 7 bases, with 13 bases lying between them. The CDR3 sequence: CASSYSTRPENEQFF. The CDR3 DNA sequence: TGTGCCAGCAGTTACTCGACACGGCCTGAAAATGAGCAGTTCTTC.

For this clonotype: At one boundary the junction diverges from the germline segment, which might be a read error. The rearrangement links TRBV6-5 to TRBJ2-1; D unresolved. The CDR3 contains 20 residues. Looked up from germline, CDR1 is MNHEY and CDR2 is SVGAGI. The CDR3 nucleotides are TGTGCCACCAGTAACCAATACTTTACACCTATGCTCAGCTCCTACAATGAGCAGTTCTTC. Its translation: CATSNQYFTPMLSSYNEQFF.

This chain links TRBV27 with TRBJ1-5; no reliable D call. Trimming shortened V by 4 bases and J by 6 bases, and 1 base separated the two germline ends. There are 10 residues in the CDR3. Germline loops: CDR1 MNHEY, CDR2 SMNVEV (reference sequence). This CDR3 reads CASSSQPQHF. DNA of the CDR3: TGTGCCAGCAGTTCTCAGCCCCAGCATTTT.

The table lists this clonotype with a count of one. The genes are TRBV14 and TRBJ1-2; D remains unclear. Germline lookup yields CDR1 SGHDN and CDR2 FVKESK. V lost 10 bases and J 4 bases, leaving 13 bases between the germline ends. The CDR3 consists of 12 residues. This chain's CDR3 is CATSLDFYGYTF. The CDR3 DNA is TGTGCCACCTCGTTGGATTTCTATGGCTACACCTTC. The full variable domain, rest sourced from reference TRBV14 and TRBJ1-2, is EAGVTQFPSHSVIEKGQTVTLRCDPISGHDNLYWYRRVMGKEIKFLLHFVKESKQDESGMPNNRFLAERTGGTYSTLKVQPAELEDSGVYFCATSLDFYGYTFGSGTRLTVV.

V usage is TRBV15 and J usage is TRBJ1-2; 8 positions match TRBD1. V lost 10 bases to trimming and J lost 5 bases; unmatched junction nucleotides: 21. CDR1 is LNHNV, CDR2 YYDKDF, per germline (reference sequence). This CDR3 contains 17 residues. CDR3: CANEAEPDRGLRYGYTF. The CDR3, as DNA: TGTGCCAATGAGGCCGAGCCAGACAGGGGACTTCGATATGGCTACACCTTC.

The genes are TRBV7-6 and TRBJ2-2; D is undetermined. Germline loops: CDR1 SGHVS, CDR2 FNYEAQ. Deletions cut 0 bases from V and 4 bases from J, with 12 bases between. CDR3 length: 16 residues. In DNA, the CDR3 is TGTGCCAGCAGCTTAGCTGGTCTTGAGTTCACCGGGGAGCTGTTTTTT. This codes for CASSLAGLEFTGELFF.

V is TRBV7-9 and J is TRBJ1-1, with a possible D match to TRBD1 (5 bases). Trimming shortened V by 1 base and J by 10 bases, and 10 bases separated the two germline ends. The V gene's germline CDR1 is SEHNR and CDR2 FQNEAQ (reference sequence). The CDR3 has 12 amino acids. The CDR3 coding sequence is TGTGCCAGCAGCTTAGTTAGGGGAGGAGCTTTCTTT. As protein: CASSLVRGGAFF.

A remark on this clonotype: Being one base from a much bigger clone, this may be a read error. This rearrangement joins TRBV2 to TRBJ2-2, with 9 bases identical to TRBD2. The ends lost 7 bases at V and 3 bases at J; junction bases unmatched: 6. This CDR3 is 15 amino acids long. Germline values: CDR1 SNHLY, CDR2 FYNNEI. CDR3 in amino acids: CASNPGLADTGELFF. The CDR3 DNA sequence: TGTGCCAGCAATCCGGGACTAGCTGACACCGGGGAGCTGTTTTTT.

This chain joins TRBV28 and TRBJ1-2; D unclear. The CDR3 totals 11 residues. Germline V gives CDR1 MDHEN, CDR2 SYDVKM. V dropped 8 bases and J dropped 3 bases, with 7 bases sitting between them. The DNA of the CDR3 is TGTGCCAGCGGAGACCACTATGGCTACACCTTC. Translating it yields CASGDHYGYTF.

This clonotype was seen more than once but under ten times. The rearrangement uses TRBV24-1 and TRBJ2-6; the D is unclear. The germline V and J ends were trimmed by 3 bases and 0 bases, with 8 bases remaining between them. This CDR3 has 16 amino acids. Germline V CDR1 and CDR2: KGHDR, SFDVKD. CDR3 protein: CATSDRTVSGANVLTF. The CDR3 DNA follows: TGTGCCACCAGTGATCGAACGGTCTCTGGGGCCAACGTCCTGACTTTC.

The gene calls are TRBV19 and TRBJ2-5; TRBD1 matches at 8 bases. The CDR3 runs to 15 residues. Germline V gene data show CDR1 as LNHDA and CDR2 as SQIVND (reference sequence). With 3 bases clipped from V and 3 bases from J, the junction kept 6 bases outside the gene matches. In DNA, the CDR3 is TGTGCCAGTAGTATGGGCAGGGGGCGAGAAGAGACCCAGTACTTC. Translating gives CASSMGRGREETQYF.

The chain recombines TRBV29-1 with TRBJ2-1, with no clear D. The V end lost 3 bases, the J end lost 9 bases, and 12 bases lay between the germline ends. Germline CDR1 reads SQVTM; CDR2 reads ANQGSEA. The CDR3 length is 12 residues. For the CDR3, the DNA is TGCAGCGTTGATAACAGAGGCGGTGAGCAGTTCTTC. Protein sequence: CSVDNRGGEQFF.

This clonotype was observed a few times. The chain couples TRBV6-2 or TRBV6-3 to TRBJ1-5; 7 positions agree with TRBD1. The CDR3 is made up of 16 amino acids. The junction had 16 bases not matched to a gene; V was cut back by 5 bases and J by 9 bases. Germline V gene lookup returns CDR1 MNHEY and CDR2 SVGEGT. CDR3 sequence (DNA): TGTGCCAGCAGTAACCGGTCGGCCCAAAGGGGGCCGCCCCAGCATTTT. As protein: CASSNRSAQRGPPQHF.

This clonotype was picked up many times. The rearrangement links TRBV6-2 or TRBV6-3 to TRBJ2-7; the D call may be TRBD1 or TRBD2 (5 bases each). Germline CDR1 MNHEY, CDR2 SVGEGT. Deletions cut 7 bases from V and 3 bases from J, with 16 bases between. This CDR3 contains 14 residues. CDR3 region: CASTQGRWNYEQYF. In DNA, the CDR3 is TGTGCCAGCACTCAGGGACGGTGGAACTACGAGCAGTACTTC.

This chain uses TRBV27 with TRBJ1-1, with D hard to call. V lost 6 bases and J 2 bases, leaving 16 bases between the germline ends. The CDR3 sequence is 15 residues long. Germline V gene lookup returns CDR1 MNHEY and CDR2 SMNVEV (reference sequence). The CDR3 is CASRNNPGANTEAFF. The CDR3 bases are TGTGCCAGCAGGAATAACCCGGGAGCCAACACTGAAGCTTTCTTT.

This clonotype has more than one count but fewer than ten. The rearrangement links TRBV20-1 to TRBJ1-2, with D possibly matching TRBD1 (5 bases). The CDR3 has 10 amino acids. CDR1 DFQATT and CDR2 SNEGSKA come from the germline V gene (reference sequence). In nucleotides, the CDR3 is TGCAGGCCGGGGACCCATGGCTACACCTTC. The encoded protein is CRPGTHGYTF.

CDR3 in DNA: TGTGCCAGCAGAAAAACTGGGGAGACCCAGTACTTC. Protein sequence: CASRKTGETQYF. The chain joins TRBV27 to TRBJ2-5; D not certain. The CDR3 is 12 amino acids. The germline V and J ends were trimmed by 6 bases and 5 bases, with 10 bases remaining between them. Germline V gene lookup returns CDR1 MNHEY and CDR2 SMNVEV (reference sequence).

This clonotype showed up many times. V gene TRBV28 combines with J gene TRBJ2-7; 8 bases fit TRBD1. The germline CDR1 and CDR2 sequences are MDHEN and SYDVKM. V trimming: 4 bases; J trimming: 6 bases; junction bases outside the gene matches: 8. The CDR3 length is 14 residues. The CDR3 sequence is CASSSWTGMLEQYF. The CDR3 DNA follows: TGTGCCAGCAGTTCCTGGACAGGGATGCTCGAGCAGTACTTC.